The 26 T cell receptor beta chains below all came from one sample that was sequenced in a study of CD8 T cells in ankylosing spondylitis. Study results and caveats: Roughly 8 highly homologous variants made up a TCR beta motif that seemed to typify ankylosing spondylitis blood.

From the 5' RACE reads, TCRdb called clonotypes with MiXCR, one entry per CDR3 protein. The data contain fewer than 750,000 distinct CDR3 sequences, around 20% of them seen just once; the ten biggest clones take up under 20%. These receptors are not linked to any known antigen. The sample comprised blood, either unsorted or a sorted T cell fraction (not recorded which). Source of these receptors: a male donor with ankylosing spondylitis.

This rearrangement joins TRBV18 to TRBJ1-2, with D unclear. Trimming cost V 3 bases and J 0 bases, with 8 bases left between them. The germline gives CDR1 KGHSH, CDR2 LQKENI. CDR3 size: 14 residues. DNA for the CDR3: TGTGCCAGCTCACCTACAGAAGCTAACTATGGCTACACCTTC. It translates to CASSPTEANYGYTF. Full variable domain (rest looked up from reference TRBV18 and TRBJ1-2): NAGVMQNPRHLVRRRGQEARLRCSPMKGHSHVYWYRQLPEEGLKFMVYLQKENIIDESGMPKERFSAEFPKEGPSILRIQQVVRGDSAAYFCASSPTEANYGYTFGSGTRLTVV.

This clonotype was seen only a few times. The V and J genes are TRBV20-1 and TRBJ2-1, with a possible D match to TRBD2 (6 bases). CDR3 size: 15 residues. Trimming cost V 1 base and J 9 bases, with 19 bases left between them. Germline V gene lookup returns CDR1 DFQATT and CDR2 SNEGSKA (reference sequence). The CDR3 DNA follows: TGCAGTGCTAGAGCCCCTGGGGGGACGGCGACTGAGCAGTTCTTC. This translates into CSARAPGGTATEQFF.

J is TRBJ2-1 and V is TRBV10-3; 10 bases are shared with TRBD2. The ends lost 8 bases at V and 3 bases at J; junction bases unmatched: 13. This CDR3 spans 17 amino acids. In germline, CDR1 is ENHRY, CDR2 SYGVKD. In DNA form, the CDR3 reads TGTGCCATCCTAGAGCCGGCTAGCGGGAGTGGCTACAATGAGCAGTTCTTC. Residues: CAILEPASGSGYNEQFF.

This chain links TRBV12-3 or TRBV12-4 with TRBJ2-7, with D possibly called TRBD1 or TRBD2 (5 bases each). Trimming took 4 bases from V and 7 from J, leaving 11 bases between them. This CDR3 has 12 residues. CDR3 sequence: CASSWGMGEQYF. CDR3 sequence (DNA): TGTGCCAGCAGTTGGGGGATGGGAGAGCAGTACTTC.

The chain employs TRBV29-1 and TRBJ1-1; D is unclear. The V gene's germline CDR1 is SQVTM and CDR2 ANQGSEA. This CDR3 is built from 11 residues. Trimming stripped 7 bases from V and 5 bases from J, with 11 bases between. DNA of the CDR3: TGCAGCGGACGAGAGAAAACTGAAGCTTTCTTT. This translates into CSGREKTEAFF.

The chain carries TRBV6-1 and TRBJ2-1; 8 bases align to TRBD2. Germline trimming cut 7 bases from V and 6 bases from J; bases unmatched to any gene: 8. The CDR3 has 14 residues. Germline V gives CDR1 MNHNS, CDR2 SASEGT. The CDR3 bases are TGTGCCAGCACAGCGAGCGGGAGAGGCAATGAGCAGTTCTTC. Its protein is CASTASGRGNEQFF.

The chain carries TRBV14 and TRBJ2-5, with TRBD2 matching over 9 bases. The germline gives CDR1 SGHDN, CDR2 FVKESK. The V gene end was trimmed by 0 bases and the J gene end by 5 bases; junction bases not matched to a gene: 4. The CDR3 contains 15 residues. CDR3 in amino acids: CASSQENLAGETQYF. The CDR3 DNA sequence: TGTGCCAGCAGCCAAGAAAATCTAGCGGGGGAGACCCAGTACTTC.

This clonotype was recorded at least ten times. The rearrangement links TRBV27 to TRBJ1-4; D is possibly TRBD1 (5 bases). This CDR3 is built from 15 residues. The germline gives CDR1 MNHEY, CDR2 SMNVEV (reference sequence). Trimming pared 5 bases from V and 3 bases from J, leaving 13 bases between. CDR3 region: CASSPLGQANEKLFF. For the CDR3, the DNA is TGTGCCAGCAGTCCCCTGGGGCAGGCTAATGAAAAACTGTTTTTT.

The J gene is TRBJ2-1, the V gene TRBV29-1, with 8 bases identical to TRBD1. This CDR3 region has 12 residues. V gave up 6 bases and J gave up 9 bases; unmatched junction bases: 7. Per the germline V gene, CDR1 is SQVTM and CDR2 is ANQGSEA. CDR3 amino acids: CSVWGQVGEQFF. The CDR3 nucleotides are TGCAGCGTGTGGGGACAGGTTGGTGAGCAGTTCTTC.

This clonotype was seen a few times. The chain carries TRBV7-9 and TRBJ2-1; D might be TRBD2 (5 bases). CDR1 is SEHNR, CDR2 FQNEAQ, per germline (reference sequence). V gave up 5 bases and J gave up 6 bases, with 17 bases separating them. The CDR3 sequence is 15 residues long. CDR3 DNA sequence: TGTGCCAGCAGCCCGACTACGGACCGGGCCAATGAGCAGTTCTTC. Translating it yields CASSPTTDRANEQFF.

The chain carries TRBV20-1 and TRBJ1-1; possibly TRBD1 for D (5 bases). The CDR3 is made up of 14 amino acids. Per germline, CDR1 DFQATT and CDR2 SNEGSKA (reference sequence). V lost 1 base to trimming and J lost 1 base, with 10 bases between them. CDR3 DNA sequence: TGCAGTGCTAGAGTACCAGGGCCGAACACTGAAGCTTTCTTT. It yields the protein CSARVPGPNTEAFF.

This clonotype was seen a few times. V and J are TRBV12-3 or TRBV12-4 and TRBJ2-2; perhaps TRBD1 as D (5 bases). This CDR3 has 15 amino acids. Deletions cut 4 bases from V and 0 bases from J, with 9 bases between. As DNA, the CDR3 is TGTGCCAGCAGTTATCAGGGCGCGAACACCGGGGAGCTGTTTTTT. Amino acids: CASSYQGANTGELFF.

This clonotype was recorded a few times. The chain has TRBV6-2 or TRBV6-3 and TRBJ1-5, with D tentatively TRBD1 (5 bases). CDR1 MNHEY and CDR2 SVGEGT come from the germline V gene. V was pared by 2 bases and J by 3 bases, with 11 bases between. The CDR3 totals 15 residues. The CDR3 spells CASSYMGRFNQPQHF. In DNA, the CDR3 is TGTGCCAGCAGTTACATGGGGCGGTTCAATCAGCCCCAGCATTTT.

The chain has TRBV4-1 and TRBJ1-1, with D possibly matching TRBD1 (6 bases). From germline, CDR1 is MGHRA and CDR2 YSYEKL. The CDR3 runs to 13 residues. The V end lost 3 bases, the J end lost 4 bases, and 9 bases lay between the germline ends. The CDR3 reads CASSHRTATEAFF. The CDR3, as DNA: TGCGCCAGCAGCCATCGGACAGCCACTGAAGCTTTCTTT.

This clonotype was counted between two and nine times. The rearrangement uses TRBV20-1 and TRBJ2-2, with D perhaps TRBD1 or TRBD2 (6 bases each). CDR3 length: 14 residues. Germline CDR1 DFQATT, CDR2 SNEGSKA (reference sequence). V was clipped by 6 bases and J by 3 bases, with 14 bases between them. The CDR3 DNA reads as TGCAGTGCCTCGACAGGAGGGCACACCGGGGAGCTGTTTTTT. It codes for CSASTGGHTGELFF.

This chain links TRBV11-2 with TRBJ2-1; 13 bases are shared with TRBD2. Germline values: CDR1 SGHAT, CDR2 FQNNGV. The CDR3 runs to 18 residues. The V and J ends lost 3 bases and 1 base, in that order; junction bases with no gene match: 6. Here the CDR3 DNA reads TGTGCCAGCAGCTTTGGACTAGCGGGAGTACAATCCTACAATGAGCAGTTCTTC. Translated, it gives CASSFGLAGVQSYNEQFF.

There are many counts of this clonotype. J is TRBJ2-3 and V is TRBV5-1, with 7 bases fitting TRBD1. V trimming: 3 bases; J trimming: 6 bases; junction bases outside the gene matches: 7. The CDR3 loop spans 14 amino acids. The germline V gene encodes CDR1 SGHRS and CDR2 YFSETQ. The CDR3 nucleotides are TGCGCCAGCAGCTCTCGACAGGGATCCGATACGCAGTATTTT. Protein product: CASSSRQGSDTQYF.

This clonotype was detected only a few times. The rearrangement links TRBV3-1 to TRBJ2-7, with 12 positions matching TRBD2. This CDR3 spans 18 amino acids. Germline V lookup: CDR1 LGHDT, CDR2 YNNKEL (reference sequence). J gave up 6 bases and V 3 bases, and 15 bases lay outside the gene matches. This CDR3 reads CASSQSPWTSGMLGEQYF. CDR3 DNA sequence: TGTGCCAGCAGCCAGTCCCCTTGGACTAGCGGGATGCTCGGCGAGCAGTACTTC.

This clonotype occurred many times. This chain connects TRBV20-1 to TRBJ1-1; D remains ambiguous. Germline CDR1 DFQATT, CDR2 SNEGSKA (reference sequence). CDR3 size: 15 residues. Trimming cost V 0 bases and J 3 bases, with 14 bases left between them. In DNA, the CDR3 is TGCAGTGCTAGAGAGGAGGAGGGTGTGTACACTGAAGCTTTCTTT. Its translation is CSAREEEGVYTEAFF.

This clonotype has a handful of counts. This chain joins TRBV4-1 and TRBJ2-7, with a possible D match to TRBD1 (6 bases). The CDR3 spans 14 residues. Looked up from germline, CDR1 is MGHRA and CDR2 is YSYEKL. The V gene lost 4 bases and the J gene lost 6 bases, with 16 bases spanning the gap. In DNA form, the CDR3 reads TGCGCCAGCAGCCGTCGACAGGCCGTGGGCGAGCAGTACTTC. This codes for CASSRRQAVGEQYF.

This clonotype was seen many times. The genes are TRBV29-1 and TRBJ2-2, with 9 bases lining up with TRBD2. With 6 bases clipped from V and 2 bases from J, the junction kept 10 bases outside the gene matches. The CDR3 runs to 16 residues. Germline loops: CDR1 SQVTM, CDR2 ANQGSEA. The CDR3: CSVGKASGANTGELFF. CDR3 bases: TGCAGCGTCGGCAAGGCTAGCGGGGCAAACACCGGGGAGCTGTTTTTT.

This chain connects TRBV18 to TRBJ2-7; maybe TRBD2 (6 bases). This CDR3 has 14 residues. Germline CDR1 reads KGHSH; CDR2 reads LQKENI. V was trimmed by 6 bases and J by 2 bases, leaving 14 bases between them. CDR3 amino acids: CASSAGTLTYEQYF. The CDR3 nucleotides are TGTGCCAGCTCGGCGGGGACTTTGACCTACGAGCAGTACTTC. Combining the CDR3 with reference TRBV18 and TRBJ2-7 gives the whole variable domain NAGVMQNPRHLVRRRGQEARLRCSPMKGHSHVYWYRQLPEEGLKFMVYLQKENIIDESGMPKERFSAEFPKEGPSILRIQQVVRGDSAAYFCASSAGTLTYEQYFGPGTRLTVT.

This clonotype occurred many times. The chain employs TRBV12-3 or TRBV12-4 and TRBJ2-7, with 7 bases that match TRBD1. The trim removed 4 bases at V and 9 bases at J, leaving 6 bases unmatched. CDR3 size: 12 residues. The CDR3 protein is CASSSDRVGQYF. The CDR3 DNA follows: TGTGCCAGCAGTTCCGACAGGGTTGGGCAGTACTTC.

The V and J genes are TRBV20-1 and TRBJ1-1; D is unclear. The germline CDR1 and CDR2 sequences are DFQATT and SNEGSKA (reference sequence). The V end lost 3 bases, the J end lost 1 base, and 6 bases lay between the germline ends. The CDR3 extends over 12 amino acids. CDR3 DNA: TGCAGTGCTAGTCAACAGAACACTGAAGCTTTCTTT. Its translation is CSASQQNTEAFF.

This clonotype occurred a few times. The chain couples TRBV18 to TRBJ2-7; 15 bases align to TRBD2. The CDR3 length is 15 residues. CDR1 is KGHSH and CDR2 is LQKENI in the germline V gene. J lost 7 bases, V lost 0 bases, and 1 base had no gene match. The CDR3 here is CASSPPGLAGGEQYF. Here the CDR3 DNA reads TGTGCCAGCTCACCACCGGGACTAGCGGGGGGTGAGCAGTACTTC.

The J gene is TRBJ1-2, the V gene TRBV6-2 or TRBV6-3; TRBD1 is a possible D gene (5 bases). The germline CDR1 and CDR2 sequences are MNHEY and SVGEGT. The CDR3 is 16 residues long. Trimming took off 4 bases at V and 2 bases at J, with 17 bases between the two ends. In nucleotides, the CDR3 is TGTGCCAGCAGTTCCCTTGAGGACACCCCCAACTATGGCTACACCTTC. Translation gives CASSSLEDTPNYGYTF.